These 14 T cell receptor beta chains came from one sample sequenced in a study of prognosis after radiotherapy for stage I lung cancer. Two rounds of multiplex PCR amplified TCR beta CDR3 from genomic DNA. It was primers specific to each TRBV and TRBJ gene that first-round PCR used. From the multiplex PCR reads, TCRdb called clonotypes with MiXCR, one entry per CDR3 protein. This table has more than 30,000 distinct CDR3 sequences, around two fifths appearing once. The sequencing used PBMCs, collected before or after stereotactic body radiation therapy (not recorded which). These receptors came from a donor over 45 with non-small cell lung cancer.

Note on this clonotype: A far larger clone lies a single base away; this is likely a read error. The chain couples TRBV28 to TRBJ2-5; D remains ambiguous. The J call may be mistaken, given a closer DNA end match to TRBJ2-7. CDR3 length: 13 amino acids. The V gene's germline CDR1 is MDHEN and CDR2 SYDVKM. CDR3 nucleotide sequence: TGTGCCAGCACCGACTCCAGCTCCTTCGAGCAGTACTTC. This translates into CASTDSSSFEQYF.

This clonotype turned up a few times. A much larger clonotype is one base distant, so this may be a read error. The chain carries TRBV29-1 and TRBJ1-1, with D unresolved. Germline assignment: CDR1 SQVTM and CDR2 ANQGSEA. Trimming stripped 4 bases from V and 0 bases from J, with 12 bases between. The CDR3 runs to 14 residues. In DNA, the CDR3 is TGCAGCGTTGGCCATGGAGACATGAACACTGAAGCTTTCTTT. The encoded protein is CSVGHGDMNTEAFF. Full variable domain (remainder filled in from reference TRBV29-1 and TRBJ1-1): SAVISQKPSRDICQRGTSLTIQCQVDSQVTMMFWYRQQPGQSLTLIATANQGSEATYESGFVIDKFPISRPNLTFSTLTVSNMSPEDSSIYLCSVGHGDMNTEAFFGQGTRLTVV.

The chain employs TRBV15 and TRBJ2-7, with D unclear. V shed 9 bases and J shed 0 bases, with 15 bases lying between them. The CDR3 spans 14 residues. CDR1 and CDR2 from the germline V gene are LNHNV and YYDKDF (reference sequence). The CDR3 protein is CATQPNVGSYEQYF. The CDR3 region has the DNA TGTGCCACGCAACCAAACGTGGGCTCCTACGAGCAGTACTTC.

The genes are TRBV11-3 and TRBJ1-1, with a weak D call TRBD1 (5 bases). V lost 4 bases to trimming and J lost 6 bases, with 15 bases between them. Germline CDR1 reads SGHNT; CDR2 reads YENEEA. The CDR3 runs to 14 residues. The CDR3 DNA sequence: TGTGCCAGCAGCTCACTATCGACAGAGGCTGAAGCTTTCTTT. Encoded protein: CASSSLSTEAEAFF.

This clonotype has ten or more counts. The rearrangement joins TRBV5-6 to TRBJ2-5; D unresolved. Germline lookup yields CDR1 SGHDT and CDR2 YYEEEE. This CDR3 has 13 amino acids. V lost 2 bases and J 5 bases, leaving 10 bases between the germline ends. In nucleotides, the CDR3 is TGTGCCAGCAGCTTCCGGCCCCGGGAGACCCAGTACTTC. Translating gives CASSFRPRETQYF.

This clonotype has at least ten counts. The chain is built from TRBV28 and TRBJ2-5; D remains unclear. CDR3 length: 10 amino acids. V lost 4 bases and J 7 bases, leaving 4 bases between the germline ends. CDR1 MDHEN and CDR2 SYDVKM come from the germline V gene. The CDR3 nucleotides are TGTGCCAGCAGTTCCGGGACCCAGTACTTC. Its translation: CASSSGTQYF.

On this clonotype itself: A read error is the likely source, as a far larger clone sits one nucleotide away. The chain combines TRBV6-4 with TRBJ2-6; D remains ambiguous. The CDR3 is 13 amino acids. Germline V gene data show CDR1 as MRHNA and CDR2 as SNTAGT. The CDR3 here is CASRKSGSNVLTF. The CDR3 DNA follows: TGTGCCAGCAGGAAGTCTGGGTCCAACGTCCTGACTTTC.

This clonotype was observed many times. The V and J genes are TRBV30 and TRBJ1-2; no clear D gene. The CDR3 runs to 16 residues. CDR1 is GTSNPN and CDR2 is SVGIG in the germline V gene (reference sequence). Trimming took 0 bases from V and 0 from J, leaving 14 bases between them. The CDR3 protein is CAWSVLDRLANYGYTF. CDR3 DNA sequence: TGTGCCTGGAGTGTATTGGACCGACTTGCTAACTATGGCTACACCTTC.

Details on this clonotype: The junction departs from the called germline gene at one end, perhaps through a read error. The genes are TRBV7-3 and TRBJ1-5; no definite D call. Germline CDR1 reads SGHTA; CDR2 reads FQGTGA. The length of the CDR3 is 10 residues. CDR3 sequence: CASSNKPKHF. The CDR3 DNA follows: TGTGCCAGCAGCAATAAGCCCAAGCATTTT. The full variable domain, its missing parts supplied by reference TRBV7-3 and TRBJ1-5, is GAGVSQTPSNKVTEKGKYVELRCDPISGHTALYWYRQSLGQGPEFLIYFQGTGAADDSGLPNDRFFAVRPEGSVSTLKIQRTERGDSAVYLCASSNKPKHFGDGTRLSIL.

Regarding this clonotype: This could be a read error, since a much larger clone is one nucleotide away. The J gene is TRBJ1-6, the V gene TRBV4-1; D gene ambiguous. This CDR3 region has 13 residues. CDR1 is MGHRA and CDR2 is YSYEKL in the germline V gene. The CDR3: CANSQIPNSPLHF. CDR3 sequence (DNA): TGCGCCAACAGCCAAATACCTAATTCACCCCTCCACTTT.

This clonotype has ten or more counts. The chain couples TRBV6-1 to TRBJ2-1, with a weak D call TRBD1 (5 bases). V was trimmed by 3 bases and J by 6 bases, leaving 12 bases between them. The CDR3 is made up of 14 amino acids. The V gene's germline CDR1 is MNHNS and CDR2 SASEGT. The CDR3, as DNA: TGTGCCAGCAGTGATCTAGGGGTATCCAATGAGCAGTTCTTC. Amino acids: CASSDLGVSNEQFF.

The rearrangement links TRBV6-1 to TRBJ1-1; D is unresolved. The length of the CDR3 is 14 residues. Germline CDR1 reads MNHNS; CDR2 reads SASEGT. The V and J ends lost 7 bases and 1 base respectively, with 13 bases between them. Here the CDR3 DNA reads TGTGCCAGCATCCCGGAACGGTGGAACACTGAAGCTTTCTTT. Encoded protein: CASIPERWNTEAFF.

The V gene is TRBV11-2, the J gene TRBJ2-7; D possibly corresponds to TRBD2 (6 bases). Trimming took off 2 bases at V and 5 bases at J, with 22 bases between the two ends. CDR1 and CDR2 (germline): SGHAT, FQNNGV. This CDR3 has 17 residues. In DNA, the CDR3 is TGTGCCAGCAGCTTACGTGTCGTGGGGAGGCTACGACACGAGCAGTACTTC. Translated: CASSLRVVGRLRHEQYF.

There are many counts of this clonotype. The V gene is TRBV3-1, the J gene TRBJ1-5; perhaps TRBD1 as D (5 bases). CDR3 size: 16 residues. Trimming shortened V by 1 base and J by 6 bases, and 16 bases separated the two germline ends. Germline V gene lookup returns CDR1 LGHDT and CDR2 YNNKEL (reference sequence). CDR3 nucleotide sequence: TGTGCCAGCAGCCAAGGGCGGGGAGGGAGGGGTCAGCCCCAGCATTTT. Amino acid sequence: CASSQGRGGRGQPQHF. Looking up the rest from reference TRBV3-1 and TRBJ1-5 gives the full variable domain: DTAVSQTPKYLVTQMGNDKSIKCEQNLGHDTMYWYKQDSKKFLKIMFSYNNKELIINETVPNRFSPKSPDKAHLNLHINSLELGDSAVYFCASSQGRGGRGQPQHFGDGTRLSIL.